This T cell receptor (beta chain) was captured in a study of blood T cell repertoires in COVID-19. About the research overall: T cells, B-cell-depleted T cells, or PBMCs supplied cDNA or gDNA.

TCRdb's table, derived via immunoSEQ multiplex PCR, lists solely in-frame clones and lacks some. The sample has about 160,000 clones, roughly 88% seen once. CDR1 SGHRS and CDR2 YFSETQ come from the germline V gene. CDR3 length: 18 amino acids. Trimming took off 6 bases at V and 3 bases at J, with 27 bases between the two ends. The sequence was obtained from a man at least 80 years old with COVID-19, enrolled during active disease. Sequencing used peripheral blood. The J gene is TRBJ1-2, the V gene TRBV5-1; possible D gene TRBD1, 5 bases. The DNA of the CDR3 is TGCGCCAGCACCTTTTCCCAAAATCGTCCGAGCAGGGACTATGGCTACACCTTC. Translated: CASTFSQNRPSRDYGYTF.